This TCR beta chain is from a study of T cell changes during pregnancy in multiple sclerosis. Assay: immunoSEQ multiplex PCR; the TCRdb copy retains only in-frame clones and omits some. This table has 45,000 to 65,000 clones, approximately 93% appearing once. This CDR3 contains 15 residues. The V gene lost 0 bases and the J gene lost 4 bases, with 13 bases spanning the gap. CDR1 is SGHDT and CDR2 is YYEEEE in the germline V gene. The table lists this clone with a count of one. The sample was CD8+ T cells from peripheral blood mononuclear cells, taken in the third trimester of pregnancy. The TCR originated in a female donor with multiple sclerosis, enrolled in a pregnancy study. The chain combines TRBV5-6 with TRBJ1-1, with D maybe TRBD1 (6 bases). The CDR3 DNA reads TGTGCCAGCAGCTTGGAAAACAGGGCGGGCACTGAAGCTTTCTTT. It yields the protein CASSLENRAGTEAFF.